This note documents a single T cell receptor beta chain sequence. No antigen is known for it. Time point noted: newly diagnosed, previously untreated cHL patient sample. Comparators were PBMCs taken from newly diagnosed, untreated classical Hodgkin lymphoma. The sample comes from a study of PD-1 blockade in classical Hodgkin lymphoma. Using immunoSEQ multiplex PCR, the repertoire was profiled, and TCRdb retains in-frame clones only, with some absent. The sample lists about 20,000 clones, around 90% seen once, with 6.9% in the top ten. Germline values: CDR1 MGHRA, CDR2 YSYEKL. V gave up 5 bases and J gave up 1 base, with 23 bases separating them. The CDR3 contains 18 residues. Findings of the study overall: Newly diagnosed patients reportedly trailed healthy donors in baseline TCR diversity. Repertoire difference causes, possibly disease activity or prior therapy, remain undefined.

The chain uses TRBV4-1 and TRBJ2-5; a possible D gene is TRBD1 (6 bases). The sequencing input was peripheral blood mononuclear cells (PBMCs). This receptor was taken from a human donor with classical Hodgkin lymphoma. Here the CDR3 DNA reads TGCGCCAGCAGCTCCGGCACTTCCTCAGGGACAATCCAAGAGACCCAGTACTTC. Translating it yields CASSSGTSSGTIQETQYF.